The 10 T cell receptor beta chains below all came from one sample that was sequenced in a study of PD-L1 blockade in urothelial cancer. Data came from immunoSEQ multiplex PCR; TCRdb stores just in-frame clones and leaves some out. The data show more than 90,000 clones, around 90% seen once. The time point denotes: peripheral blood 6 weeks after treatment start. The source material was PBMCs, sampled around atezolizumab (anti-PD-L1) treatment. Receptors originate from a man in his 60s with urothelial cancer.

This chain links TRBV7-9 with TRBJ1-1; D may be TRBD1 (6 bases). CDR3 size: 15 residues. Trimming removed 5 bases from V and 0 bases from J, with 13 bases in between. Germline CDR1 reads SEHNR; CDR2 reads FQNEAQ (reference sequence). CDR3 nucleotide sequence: TGTGCCAGCAGCGAAGCACAGGGAGTGAACACTGAAGCTTTCTTT. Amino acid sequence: CASSEAQGVNTEAFF.

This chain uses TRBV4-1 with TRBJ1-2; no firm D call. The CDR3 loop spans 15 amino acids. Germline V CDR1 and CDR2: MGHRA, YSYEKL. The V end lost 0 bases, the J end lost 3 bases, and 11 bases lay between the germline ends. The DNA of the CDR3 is TGCGCCAGCAGCCAAGATCGCGGGTCCGACTATGGCTACACCTTC. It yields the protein CASSQDRGSDYGYTF.

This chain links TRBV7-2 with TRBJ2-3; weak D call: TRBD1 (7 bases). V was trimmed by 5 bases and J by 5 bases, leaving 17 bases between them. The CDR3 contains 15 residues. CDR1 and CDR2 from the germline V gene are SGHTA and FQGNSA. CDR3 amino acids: CASSTTPRGEDTQYF. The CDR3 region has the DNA TGTGCCAGCAGCACTACCCCCAGGGGGGAAGATACGCAGTATTTT.

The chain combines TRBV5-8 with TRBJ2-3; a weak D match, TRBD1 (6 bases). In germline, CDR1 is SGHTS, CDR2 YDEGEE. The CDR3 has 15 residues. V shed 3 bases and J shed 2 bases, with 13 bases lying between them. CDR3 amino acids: CASSSHRVNTDTQYF. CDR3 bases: TGTGCCAGCAGCTCCCACAGGGTCAACACAGATACGCAGTATTTT.

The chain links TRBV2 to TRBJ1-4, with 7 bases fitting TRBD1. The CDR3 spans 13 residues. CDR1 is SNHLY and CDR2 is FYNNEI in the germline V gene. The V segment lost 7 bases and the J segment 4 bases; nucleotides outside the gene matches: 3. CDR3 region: CASNRDSNEKLFF. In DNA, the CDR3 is TGTGCCAGCAATCGGGACAGTAATGAAAAACTGTTTTTT.

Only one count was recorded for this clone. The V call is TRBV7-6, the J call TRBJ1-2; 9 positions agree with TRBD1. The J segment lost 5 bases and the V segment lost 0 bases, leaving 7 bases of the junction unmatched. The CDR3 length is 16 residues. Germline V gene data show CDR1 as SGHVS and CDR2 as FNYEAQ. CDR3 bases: TGTGCCAGCAGCTTAGCAGGGGGACAGGGAGGATATGGCTACACCTTC. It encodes CASSLAGGQGGYGYTF.

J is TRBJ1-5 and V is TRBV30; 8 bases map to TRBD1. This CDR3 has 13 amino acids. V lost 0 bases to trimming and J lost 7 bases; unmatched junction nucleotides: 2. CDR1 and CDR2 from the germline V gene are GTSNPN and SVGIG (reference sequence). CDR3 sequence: CAWSVQGEQPQHF. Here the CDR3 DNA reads TGTGCCTGGAGTGTACAGGGGGAGCAGCCCCAGCATTTT.

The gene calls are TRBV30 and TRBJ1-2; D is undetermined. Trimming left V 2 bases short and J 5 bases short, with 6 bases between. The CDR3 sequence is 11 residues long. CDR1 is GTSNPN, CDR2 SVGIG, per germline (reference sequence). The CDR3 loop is CAWSRVYGYTF. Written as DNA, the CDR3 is TGTGCCTGGAGTCGAGTTTATGGCTACACCTTC.

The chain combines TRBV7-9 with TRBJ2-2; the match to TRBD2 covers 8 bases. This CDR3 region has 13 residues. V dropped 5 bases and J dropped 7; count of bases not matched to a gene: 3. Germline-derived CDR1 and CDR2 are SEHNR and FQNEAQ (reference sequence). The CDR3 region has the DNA TGTGCCAGCAGCGGTAGCGGGGACGGGGAGCTGTTTTTT. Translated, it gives CASSGSGDGELFF.

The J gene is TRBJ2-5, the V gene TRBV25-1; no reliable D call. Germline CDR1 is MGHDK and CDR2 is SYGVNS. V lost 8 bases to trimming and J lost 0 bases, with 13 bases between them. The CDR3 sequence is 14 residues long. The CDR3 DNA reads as TGTGCCAGCTCCCTCACAGAGTACCAAGAGACCCAGTACTTC. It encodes CASSLTEYQETQYF. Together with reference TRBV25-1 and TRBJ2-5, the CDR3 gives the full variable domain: EADIYQTPRYLVIGTGKKITLECSQTMGHDKMYWYQQDPGMELHLIHYSYGVNSTEKGDLSSESTVSRIRTEHFPLTLESARPSHTSQYLCASSLTEYQETQYFGPGTRLLVL.